Listed here are 8 T cell receptor beta chains from one sample, sequenced in a study of blood T cell repertoires in COVID-19. The data were produced by immunoSEQ multiplex PCR, yet TCRdb's version contains in-frame clones alone and is incomplete. The sample yields approximately 260,000 clones, about nine tenths seen once. Material: PBMCs or T cells enriched from blood (not recorded which). Source of these receptors: a woman aged 18-29 years who had recovered from COVID-19.

This rearrangement joins TRBV9 to TRBJ2-2, with TRBD2 identical over 7 bases. The V and J ends lost 0 bases and 4 bases, in that order; junction bases with no gene match: 3. The V gene's germline CDR1 is SGDLS and CDR2 YYNGEE. CDR3 length equals 15 residues. The CDR3, as DNA: TGTGCCAGCAGCGTAGGGGGAGGGTCCACCGGGGAGCTGTTTTTT. This gives the protein CASSVGGGSTGELFF. Using reference TRBV9 and TRBJ2-2 for the parts outside the CDR3, the full variable domain is DSGVTQTPKHLITATGQRVTLRCSPRSGDLSVYWYQQSLDQGLQFLIQYYNGEERAKGNILERFSAQQFPDLHSELNLSSLELGDSALYFCASSVGGGSTGELFFGEGSRLTVL.

This clone was seen only once. V is TRBV5-1 and J is TRBJ2-1; a possible D gene is TRBD1 (6 bases). The CDR3 spans 12 residues. Germline loops: CDR1 SGHRS, CDR2 YFSETQ. Deletions cut 2 bases from V and 13 bases from J, with 13 bases between. This CDR3 is CASSLLEDSQFF. The CDR3 bases are TGCGCCAGCAGCTTACTTGAGGACAGTCAGTTCTTC.

The gene calls are TRBV7-2 and TRBJ1-2; D may be TRBD1 (6 bases). CDR1 and CDR2 from the germline V gene are SGHTA and FQGNSA. The CDR3 is 15 residues long. Between the trimmed V and J ends, which lost 5 bases and 5 bases, there was a span of 18 bases. The CDR3 bases are TGTGCCAGCAGCCTGGACAGCTGGACCAGATATGGCTACACCTTC. Its translation: CASSLDSWTRYGYTF.

This clone was seen once. The chain employs TRBV19 and TRBJ2-1, with 10 bases aligning to TRBD2. The CDR3 spans 16 residues. With V trimmed by 3 bases and J by 10 bases, 12 bases remained unmatched. The germline CDR1 and CDR2 sequences are LNHDA and SQIVND (reference sequence). The CDR3 loop reads CASSMWIASGRGEQFF. CDR3 in DNA: TGTGCCAGTAGTATGTGGATTGCGAGCGGGAGGGGGGAGCAGTTCTTC.

Concerning this clone itself: No DNA is shown, since the ends of the CDR3 on it are uncertain; the CDR3 is the one TCRdb lists. The chain recombines TRBV11-3 with TRBJ2-4; TRBD2 is the table's D call and was not checked against the DNA. Germline lookup yields CDR1 SGHNT and CDR2 YENEEA. Inclusive of both ends, the CDR3 amounts to 12 amino acids. CDR3 amino acids: CASSLVAGGTYF.

The chain links TRBV7-9 to TRBJ1-1; D not certain. V lost 5 bases, J lost 4 bases, and 14 bases lay in between. CDR3 length: 14 residues. Germline values: CDR1 SEHNR, CDR2 FQNEAQ (reference sequence). DNA for the CDR3: TGTGCCAGCAGCCCCCGGGTGATCGGCACTGAAGCTTTCTTT. This codes for CASSPRVIGTEAFF. Filled out from reference TRBV7-9 and TRBJ1-1, the complete variable domain reads DTGVSQNPRHKITKRGQNVTFRCDPISEHNRLYWYRQTLGQGPEFLTYFQNEAQLEKSRLLSDRFSAERPKGSFSTLEIQRTEQGDSAMYLCASSPRVIGTEAFFGQGTRLTVV.

This rearrangement joins TRBV5-4 to TRBJ1-1; possibly TRBD1 for D (5 bases). The germline V and J ends were trimmed by 3 bases and 6 bases, with 9 bases remaining between them. The germline CDR1 and CDR2 sequences are SGHNT and YYREEE (reference sequence). The CDR3 length is 12 residues. CDR3 nucleotide sequence: TGTGCCAGCAGCTCAACAGGACCTGAAGCTTTCTTT. As protein: CASSSTGPEAFF.

This clone was recorded only once. The V call is TRBV9, the J call TRBJ1-2, with 8 bases lining up with TRBD1. The V gene's germline CDR1 is SGDLS and CDR2 YYNGEE. V lost 3 bases and J lost 3; bases outside the gene matches: 7. The CDR3 spans 15 residues. This CDR3 is CASSAAGGMDYGYTF. CDR3 coding DNA: TGTGCCAGCAGCGCGGCAGGGGGCATGGACTATGGCTACACCTTC.